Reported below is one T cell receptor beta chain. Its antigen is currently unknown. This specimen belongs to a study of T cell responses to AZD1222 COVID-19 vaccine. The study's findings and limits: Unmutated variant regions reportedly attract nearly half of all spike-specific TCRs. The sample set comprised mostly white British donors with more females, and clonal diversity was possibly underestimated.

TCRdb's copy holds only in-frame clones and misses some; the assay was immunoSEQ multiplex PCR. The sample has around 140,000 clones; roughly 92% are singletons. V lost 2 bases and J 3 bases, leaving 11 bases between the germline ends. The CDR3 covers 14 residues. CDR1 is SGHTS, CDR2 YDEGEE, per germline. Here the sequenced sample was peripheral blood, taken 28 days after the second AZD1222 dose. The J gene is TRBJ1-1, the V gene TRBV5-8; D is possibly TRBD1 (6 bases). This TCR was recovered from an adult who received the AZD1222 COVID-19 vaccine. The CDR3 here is CASSLQGWDTEAFF. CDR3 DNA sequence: TGTGCCAGCAGCTTACAGGGATGGGACACTGAAGCTTTCTTT.